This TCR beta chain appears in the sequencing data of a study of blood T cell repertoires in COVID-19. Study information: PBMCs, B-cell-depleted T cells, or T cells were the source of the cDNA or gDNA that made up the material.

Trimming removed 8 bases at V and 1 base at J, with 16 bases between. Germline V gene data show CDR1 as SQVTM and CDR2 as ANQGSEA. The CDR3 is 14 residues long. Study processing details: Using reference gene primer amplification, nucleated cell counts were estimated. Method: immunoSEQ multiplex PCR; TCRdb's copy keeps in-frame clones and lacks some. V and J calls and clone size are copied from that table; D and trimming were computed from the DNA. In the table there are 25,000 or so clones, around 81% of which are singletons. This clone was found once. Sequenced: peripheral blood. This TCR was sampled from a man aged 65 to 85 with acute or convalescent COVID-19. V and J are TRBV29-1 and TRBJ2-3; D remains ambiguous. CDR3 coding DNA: TGCAGCATTTTGCTCGAACTCGGCACAGATACGCAGTATTTT. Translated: CSILLELGTDTQYF.